The next 15 T cell receptor beta chains were all read from a single sample in a study of molecular identifiers for immune sequencing clone quantification. TCRdb ran MiXCR on the PCR reads and lists one entry per CDR3 protein. The table lists more than 550,000 distinct CDR3 sequences, about 25% of them singletons, with about 0.84% in the top ten. Sequenced sample: naive CD8+ T cells from blood, with Jurkat cell RNA spiked in. Documented subset: FACS-sorted CD8+CD4-CCR7+CD45RA+ naive T cells. All receptors derive from a human donor in good health. Some libraries in this study had Jurkat cell RNA spiked in.

This clonotype has a handful of counts. A much larger clone lies a single base off, so this may be a read error. This chain joins TRBV7-9 and TRBJ1-1, with D maybe TRBD1 (5 bases). The CDR3 loop spans 16 amino acids. Germline V CDR1 and CDR2: SEHNR, FQNEAQ (reference sequence). As DNA, the CDR3 is TGTGCCAGCGGCTTCCTCTCCTCGACAGCGAACACTGAAGCTTTCTTT. Its translation is CASGFLSSTANTEAFF.

This clonotype was seen a handful of times. The chain joins TRBV3-1 to TRBJ2-5, with TRBD2 identical over 7 bases. The CDR3 extends over 16 amino acids. Germline values: CDR1 LGHDT, CDR2 YNNKEL (reference sequence). The junction had 9 bases not matched to a gene; V was cut back by 1 base and J by 4 bases. Written as DNA, the CDR3 is TGTGCCAGCAGCCAAGGGAGGGCGGGAGTTGGAGAGACCCAGTACTTC. This sequence encodes CASSQGRAGVGETQYF.

On this clonotype itself: One base away lies a much larger clone, so this may be a sequencing read error. The chain recombines TRBV29-1 with TRBJ2-7, with D unresolved. The germline V gene has CDR1 SQVTM and CDR2 ANQGSEA. The CDR3 has 13 amino acids. CDR3 nucleotide sequence: TGCAGCGTTGTGTCCCAGCACTCCTACGAGCAGTCCTTC. As protein: CSVVSQHSYEQSF.

Ten or more counts support this clonotype. This chain joins TRBV4-1 and TRBJ1-5; no reliable D call. Germline CDR1 MGHRA, CDR2 YSYEKL. Trimming removed 3 bases from V and 3 bases from J, with 12 bases in between. CDR3 length: 15 residues. This CDR3 reads CASSQVTGDNQPQHF. CDR3 DNA: TGCGCCAGCAGCCAGGTGACGGGTGACAATCAGCCCCAGCATTTT.

This clonotype turned up a few times. V and J are TRBV4-2 and TRBJ2-5; D perhaps matches TRBD2 (5 bases). The CDR3 covers 16 residues. V was cut by 0 bases and J by 2 bases, with 13 bases left in between. CDR1 and CDR2 (germline): LGHNA, YNFKEQ. For the CDR3, the DNA is TGTGCCAGCAGCCAAGAAGGGATAGCGCGACAAGAGACCCAGTACTTC. Protein: CASSQEGIARQETQYF.

On this clonotype itself: A read error may explain this, as a much larger clone is one base away. This chain joins TRBV27 and TRBJ1-1, with a tentative D call TRBD1 (5 bases). Trimming shortened V by 9 bases and J by 4 bases, and 18 bases separated the two germline ends. Germline CDR1 MNHEY, CDR2 SMNVEV (reference sequence). The CDR3 runs 14 residues. In nucleotides, the CDR3 is TGTGCCAGTGCGCTCAGGGACGTGAGCACTGAAGCTTTCTTT. Translated: CASALRDVSTEAFF.

This clonotype was detected many times. The chain uses TRBV20-1 and TRBJ2-7; D is possibly TRBD1 or TRBD2 (5 bases each). This CDR3 contains 15 residues. The V end was cut by 0 bases, the J end by 4 bases, with 16 bases between. Germline V gene lookup returns CDR1 DFQATT and CDR2 SNEGSKA (reference sequence). In nucleotides, the CDR3 is TGCAGTGCTAGAGATCTCATGGGGGTTGGGTACGAGCAGTACTTC. As protein: CSARDLMGVGYEQYF.

V gene TRBV5-1 combines with J gene TRBJ2-7; no definite D call. Deletions cut 1 base from V and 3 bases from J, with 8 bases between. Germline V gene sequence: CDR1 SGHRS, CDR2 YFSETQ. This CDR3 comprises 13 residues. The CDR3 loop reads CASSLRWNYEQYF. For the CDR3, the DNA is TGCGCCAGCAGCTTGAGGTGGAACTACGAGCAGTACTTC.

The chain links TRBV19 to TRBJ2-7; maybe TRBD2 (6 bases). Trimming stripped 3 bases from V and 5 bases from J, with 8 bases between. Germline lookup yields CDR1 LNHDA and CDR2 SQIVND (reference sequence). The CDR3 sequence is 12 residues long. The CDR3 coding sequence is TGTGCCAGTAGTATCTCGGGGGACGAGCAGTACTTC. It codes for CASSISGDEQYF.

A word on this clonotype: Just one base apart from a much larger clone, this may be a read error. This chain joins TRBV5-1 and TRBJ2-7; no definite D call. The germline V gene has CDR1 SGHRS and CDR2 YFSETQ. The CDR3 is 14 residues long. CDR3 residues: CASSYDTLSYEQCF. In DNA form, the CDR3 reads TGCGCCAGCAGTTACGACACACTCTCCTACGAGCAGTGCTTC.

This chain uses TRBV7-9 with TRBJ2-6, with D unclear. V lost 3 bases and J 2 bases, leaving 8 bases between the germline ends. This CDR3 is 15 amino acids long. Germline assignment: CDR1 SEHNR and CDR2 FQNEAQ (reference sequence). CDR3 region: CASSFVGTGANVLTF. DNA for the CDR3: TGTGCCAGCAGCTTTGTGGGAACTGGGGCCAACGTCCTGACTTTC.

This clonotype was counted ten times or more. This chain connects TRBV20-1 to TRBJ1-4; D is ambiguous. The CDR3 runs 17 residues. Germline lookup yields CDR1 DFQATT and CDR2 SNEGSKA (reference sequence). The ends were cut back, 0 bases at V and 4 bases at J, with 18 bases in the middle. CDR3 DNA sequence: TGCAGTGCTAGAGATCCTTTTGGAGCAACATATAATGAAAAACTGTTTTTT. Its protein product is CSARDPFGATYNEKLFF.

As for this clonotype: Being one base from a much bigger clone, this may be a read error. Since no conserved phenylalanine or tryptophan closes the CDR3, a read error is the likely cause. The V call is TRBV5-5, the J call TRBJ2-3; tentatively, D is TRBD2 (6 bases). In germline, CDR1 is SGHKS, CDR2 YYEKEE (reference sequence). The CDR3 is 14 residues long. The V end was cut by 3 bases, the J end by 2 bases, with 10 bases between. The CDR3, as DNA: TGTGCCAGCAGCTGGGACTTTTCCACAGATACGCAGTATTAT. It is translated as CASSWDFSTDTQYY.

This clonotype has only a few counts. This chain uses TRBV27 with TRBJ2-3; the match to TRBD2 covers 8 bases. The germline V gene has CDR1 MNHEY and CDR2 SMNVEV (reference sequence). Unmatched junction bases numbered 1, after V lost 6 bases and J lost 5 bases. This CDR3 contains 12 residues. CDR3 sequence reads: CASRGLVDTQYF. DNA of the CDR3: TGTGCCAGCAGGGGACTAGTAGATACGCAGTATTTT.

This chain joins TRBV30 and TRBJ1-1; no clear D. This CDR3 is 11 amino acids long. Trimming left V 2 bases short and J 1 base short, with 2 bases between. CDR1 is GTSNPN, CDR2 SVGIG, per germline (reference sequence). The DNA of the CDR3 is TGTGCCTGGAGTTGGAACACTGAAGCTTTCTTT. It codes for CAWSWNTEAFF.